This T cell receptor (beta chain) was identified during a study of identical twins. Overall study results and limits: Abundant beta clonotypes from cord blood bore fewer insertions; memory repertoires lacked this pattern.

TCRdb re-called the 5' RACE reads with MiXCR, one entry per CDR3 protein. The sample lists around 230,000 distinct CDR3 sequences; roughly 7.1% were seen once. Looked up from germline, CDR1 is SGHRS and CDR2 is YFSETQ. Trimming cost V 5 bases and J 2 bases; bases outside gene matches: 5. The CDR3 extends over 15 amino acids. Concerning this clonotype itself: Its matching antigen is unknown.

The same sample was also studied in work on T cells expressing NK-cell markers. That investigation notes: Serological testing identified seven of the eight sequenced donors as HCMV-seropositive and one as seronegative.

This sequence was found in a woman younger than 35 in good health. The chain is built from TRBV5-1 and TRBJ2-3; the match to TRBD1 covers 10 bases. Sequencing was carried out using CD8+ T cells sorted from blood. CDR3 sequence (DNA): TGCGCCAGCAGTCCGGGACAGGGGTTCACAGATACGCAGTATTTT. Translating gives CASSPGQGFTDTQYF.